This T cell receptor beta chain originates from a study of Ad26.COV2.S vaccination and SARS-CoV-2 variants. Treatment: some 20 received Ad26.COV2.S at low or high dose, single or two shots; 5 received placebo; per-sample allocation not given. Day 63 following the first vaccine or placebo injection was when the samples were taken. The data were produced by immunoSEQ multiplex PCR, yet TCRdb's version contains in-frame clones alone and is incomplete. The sample consists of approximately 400,000 clones, 85% of them appearing once. This CDR3 spans 14 amino acids. Germline CDR1 MGHRA, CDR2 YSYEKL. J lost 5 bases, V lost 1 base, and 4 bases had no gene match.

The chain links TRBV4-1 to TRBJ2-5; TRBD2 aligns across 7 bases. The starting material was peripheral blood, obtained in a trial of Ad26.COV2.S vaccine versus placebo. This receptor was identified in a person between 18 and 60 years old who received the Ad26.COV2.S COVID-19 vaccine or a placebo. CDR3 in DNA: TGCGCCAGCAGCCAAGTATTGGGGGGGGAGACCCAGTACTTC. This encodes CASSQVLGGETQYF.